This T cell receptor beta chain was captured in a study of spatial heterogeneity in lung cancer. Time point denoted: sample taken at primary tumor resection. Sequencing of whole RNA from tumor, nontumor lung or frozen PBMC involved no sorting. Donation came from some 72 patients with untreated early-stage non-small cell lung cancer. Trimming removed 5 bases at V and 4 bases at J, with 17 bases between. Per germline, CDR1 GTSNPN and CDR2 SVGIG (reference sequence). The CDR3 has 14 residues. Individually, TCR cDNA molecules were each labelled with a unique molecular identifier. TCRdb processed the 5' RACE reads anew with MiXCR; each CDR3 protein has one entry. The sample records about 28,000 distinct CDR3 sequences, 7.5% to 9.5% being singletons. On this clonotype: A much larger clone differs from this one at a single base, so this may be a read error.

The rearrangement links TRBV30 to TRBJ2-5; D is perhaps TRBD1 (7 bases). Specimen: PBMCs, collected at surgery. This TCR derives from a female donor with early-stage non-small cell lung cancer. The CDR3 sequence: CAWCRRGAGETQYF. In DNA, the CDR3 is TGTGCCTGGTGCCGCAGGGGGGCGGGAGAGACCCAGTACTTC. The variable domain in full, with the rest retrieved from reference TRBV30 and TRBJ2-5, is SQTIHQWPATLVQPVGSPLSLECTVEGTSNPNLYWYRQAAGRGLQLLFYSVGIGQISSEVPQNLSASRPQDRQFILSSKKLLLSDSGFYLCAWCRRGAGETQYFGPGTRLLVL.